This TCR beta chain was documented in a study of beta chain features in type 1 diabetes. V lost 3 bases, J lost 6 bases, and 5 bases stayed unmatched. Germline V gene data show CDR1 as MGHDK and CDR2 as SYGVNS. The CDR3 covers 15 residues. TCRB transcripts that were expressed got sequenced, as all of the isolated RNA had been reverse transcribed. Clones were sequenced by immunoSEQ multiplex PCR, and TCRdb holds only the in-frame ones, with some missing. The profile shows around 600,000 clones, around 12% of them singletons. General study results and limits: Significant though moderate, a shortening of TCRB CDR3s appeared in all four CD4+ subsets of Type 1 diabetes patients. Insertions were fewer and deletions more numerous at VDJ junctions in type 1 diabetes patients.

A remark on this clone: Its antigen is not known.

The sample consisted of naive CD4+ T cells from blood. This rearrangement joins TRBV25-1 to TRBJ1-4; 9 bases are a match to TRBD1. The source is a man aged 25 to 40 with type 1 diabetes. The CDR3 here is CASSDTGGLDEKLFF. CDR3 nucleotides: TGTGCCAGCAGTGATACAGGGGGCTTGGATGAAAAACTGTTTTTT.